This is a list of T cell receptor beta chains from one sample in a study of blood T cells in healthy people across ages. In TCRdb, the 5' RACE reads were re-called with MiXCR into one record per CDR3 protein. The table lists some 920,000 distinct CDR3 sequences, roughly half of them singletons. The sample consisted of blood. The receptors come from a woman in her sixties in good health. Both conserved end residues are part of each CDR3. D genes are given only for firm matches. Where a row states a size, it is once, few, many or the class of an expanded clone; other rows omit it.

D,J,V,size,DNA,CDR3
TRBD1,TRBJ2-1,TRBV20-1,few,TGCAGTGCGGTTCGAACCGGGGACAGCTCCTACAATGAGCAGTTCTTC,CSAVRTGDSSYNEQFF
TRBD2,TRBJ2-3,TRBV20-1,NA,TGCAGCCCAAGTACTAGCGGGAGCCCAGATACGCAGTATTTT,CSPSTSGSPDTQYF
NA,TRBJ2-1,TRBV7-2,few,TGTGCCAGCAGCCAGGGGCCCTCTACGTTGAATGAGCAGTTCTTC,CASSQGPSTLNEQFF
NA,TRBJ1-4,TRBV6-6,NA,TGTGCCAGCAGTCACCCAGGACGACCAACTAATGAAAAACTGTTTTTT,CASSHPGRPTNEKLFF
NA,TRBJ2-7,TRBV10-3,NA,TGTGCCATCAGTAAACAGGAGCTATCCTACGAGCAGTACTTC,CAISKQELSYEQYF
NA,TRBJ1-1,TRBV6-6,NA,TGTGCCACGCGCCAGGGCTTGAACACTGAAGCTTTCTTT,CATRQGLNTEAFF
NA,TRBJ2-1,TRBV6-2/TRBV6-3,NA,TGTGCCAGCCGTCCGGCAGGGCACAATGAGCAGTTCTTC,CASRPAGHNEQFF
TRBD1,TRBJ1-6,TRBV10-2,NA,TGCGCCGGCAGCCGGGACAGTCATTCACCCCTCCACTTT,CAGSRDSHSPLHF
TRBD2,TRBJ2-5,TRBV6-2/TRBV6-3,NA,TGTGCCAGCAGTTACCCGGACCCTAGCGGGACCCAGTACTTC,CASSYPDPSGTQYF
TRBD1,TRBJ2-1,TRBV3-1,NA,TGTGCCAGCAGCCAAGAAGGACAGGGGTTTAATGAGCAGTTCTTC,CASSQEGQGFNEQFF
TRBD2,TRBJ2-3,TRBV6-6,few,TGTGCCAGCAGTACCCGAAGGGGAGGGAACCCAGATACGCAGTATTTT,CASSTRRGGNPDTQYF
TRBD1,TRBJ1-5,TRBV10-3,few,TGTGCCATCAGTGACTTGGGTCAGGGGGGCAATCAGCCCCAGCATTTT,CAISDLGQGGNQPQHF
NA,TRBJ2-5,TRBV24-1,NA,TGTGCCACCAGTGGGACTACATGGACAGGTCAAGTAGAGACCCAGTACTTC,CATSGTTWTGQVETQYF
NA,TRBJ1-2,TRBV30,NA,TGTGCCTGGGAAGGGCAGGGCTACACCTTC,CAWEGQGYTF
NA,TRBJ2-5,TRBV24-1,once,TGTGCCACCAGTGCCCTAGGAGGAGGGAGGACCCAGTACTTC,CATSALGGGRTQYF
TRBD2,TRBJ2-3,TRBV7-2,NA,TGTGCCAGCAGCCCTCGTGCTGCGGGGGTTGGAGATACGCAGTATTTT,CASSPRAAGVGDTQYF
NA,TRBJ2-7,TRBV14,NA,TGTGCCAGCAGCCAAGATTCCGCGGGACCCTACAATGAGCAGTACTTC,CASSQDSAGPYNEQYF
NA,TRBJ2-1,TRBV11-2,many,TGTGCCAGCAGCTTAGGTTGGGAGCAGTTCTTC,CASSLGWEQFF
NA,TRBJ2-7,TRBV20-1,few,TGCAGTGCTAGAGGACTTCCTTATCCCTACGAGCAGTACTTC,CSARGLPYPYEQYF
NA,TRBJ2-2,TRBV11-1,NA,TGTGCCAGCAGCCAAAGGGACTTAAACACCGGGGAGCTGTTTTTT,CASSQRDLNTGELFF
NA,TRBJ2-7,TRBV20-1,NA,TGCAGTGCCAATTCGGGACGAGCGTCAACCTACGAGCAGTACTTC,CSANSGRASTYEQYF
NA,TRBJ2-1,TRBV29-1,NA,TGCAGCGTCGCCCCTTGGGAAGTCTACAATGAGCAGTTCTTC,CSVAPWEVYNEQFF
NA,TRBJ2-7,TRBV5-6,NA,TGTGCCAGCAGCTCGTTGGGCGACACTTTTCTAGAGCAGTACTTC,CASSSLGDTFLEQYF
TRBD1,TRBJ2-2,TRBV30,NA,TGTGCCCAGGGGGCTGGCGGGGAGCTGTTTTTT,CAQGAGGELFF
TRBD2,TRBJ2-1,TRBV27,once,TGTGCCAGCAGTCCGATTACCGGGACTAGTAAGGATGAGCAGTTCTTC,CASSPITGTSKDEQFF
TRBD2,TRBJ2-1,TRBV10-2,NA,TGCGCCAGCACGGGACTAGATTTAGGTGAGCAGTTCTTC,CASTGLDLGEQFF
NA,TRBJ1-5,TRBV29-1,NA,TGCAGCGTTACACAGGGTGGTCAGCCCCAGCATTTT,CSVTQGGQPQHF
TRBD2,TRBJ2-5,TRBV6-5,NA,TGTGCCAGCAGCTCCTATAAAGCGGGAGGAGAGACCCAGTACTTC,CASSSYKAGGETQYF
TRBD2,TRBJ2-1,TRBV20-1,few,TGCAGTGCTAGAGATCGGCTAGCGGGAGTAACCAATGAGCAGTTCTTC,CSARDRLAGVTNEQFF
NA,TRBJ2-5,TRBV2,few,TGTGCCAGCAGCCCGCGCTGGCAAGAGACCCAGTACTTC,CASSPRWQETQYF
TRBD2,TRBJ2-1,TRBV27,NA,TGTGCCAGCTCCACCGGGGGGGATGAGCAGTTCTTC,CASSTGGDEQFF
TRBD1,TRBJ1-4,TRBV7-2,NA,TGTGCCAGCAGCTCCCGGGACAGGGGGGATGAGGAAAAACTGTTTTTT,CASSSRDRGDEEKLFF
TRBD2,TRBJ2-3,TRBV20-1,NA,TGCAGTGCTTCACTAGCGGGGGTCACAGATACGCAGTATTTT,CSASLAGVTDTQYF
NA,TRBJ1-1,TRBV6-5,NA,TGTGCCAGCAGTAACTCCCGACGTGAAGCTTTCTTT,CASSNSRREAFF
NA,TRBJ1-1,TRBV20-1,once,TGCAGTGCTACCGGCAGCCCACTCGTGAACACTGAAGCTTTCTTT,CSATGSPLVNTEAFF
TRBD2,TRBJ2-1,TRBV29-1,few,TGCAGCGTAGCCGGGACTAGGGATAACAATGAGCAGTTCTTC,CSVAGTRDNNEQFF
NA,TRBJ2-1,TRBV7-9,NA,TGTGCCAGCAGCCAACAGGGTGATGAGCAGTTCTTC,CASSQQGDEQFF
NA,TRBJ2-3,TRBV3-1,few,TGTGCCAGCAGCCAAGATGGGGTTGTGGGGGCAGATACGCAGTATTTT,CASSQDGVVGADTQYF
TRBD2,TRBJ2-1,TRBV4-1,once,TGCGCCAGCAGCCAACACAAGCTCGGGAGGGCCACCAATGAGCAGTTCTTC,CASSQHKLGRATNEQFF
NA,TRBJ1-2,TRBV18,NA,TGTGCCAGCTCCATAGATAACTATGGCTACACCTTC,CASSIDNYGYTF
NA,TRBJ2-7,TRBV5-1,NA,TGCGCCAGCAGCTTGGCCCTACGGGGAAGGGGCTACGAGCAGTACTTC,CASSLALRGRGYEQYF
NA,TRBJ2-7,TRBV4-2,NA,TGTGCCAGCAGCCAAGATCAGGTGCACTACGAGCAGTACTTC,CASSQDQVHYEQYF
TRBD2,TRBJ2-1,TRBV20-1,NA,TGCAGTGCTAGACTGACTAGCGGGAAGGATGAGCAGTTCTTC,CSARLTSGKDEQFF
TRBD2,TRBJ2-1,TRBV5-6,NA,TGTGCCAGCAGGGTAGCGGGAGTGAGAAATGAGCAGTTCTTC,CASRVAGVRNEQFF
NA,TRBJ2-7,TRBV20-1,few,TGCAGTGCTAGAGATCTACTAGGGAGAGGGCCCTACGAGCAGTACTTC,CSARDLLGRGPYEQYF
NA,TRBJ2-1,TRBV5-1,NA,TGCGCCAGCAGCCCGCGATGGGGGTCTGAGCAGTTCTTC,CASSPRWGSEQFF
NA,TRBJ2-5,TRBV7-2,few,TGTGCCAGCAGCTCCAAAGGGGAGCAGTACTTC,CASSSKGEQYF
NA,TRBJ2-7,TRBV7-9,few,TGTGCCAGCAGCCCTGACATGGGGGATGAGCAGTACTTC,CASSPDMGDEQYF
TRBD1,TRBJ2-5,TRBV13,NA,TGTGCCAGCAGTTTTGGGCCAGGGGGCCTGGTTAGAGAGACCCAGTACTTC,CASSFGPGGLVRETQYF
TRBD2,TRBJ2-3,TRBV7-2,few,TGTGCCAGCAGCTTATGGATTAGCGGGAGGTCCAGCACAGATACGCAGTATTTT,CASSLWISGRSSTDTQYF
NA,TRBJ2-7,TRBV3-1,NA,TGTGCCAGCAGCCGCCAACTGGCGGCAGGGAGCGGCGAGCAGTACTTC,CASSRQLAAGSGEQYF
NA,TRBJ2-3,TRBV10-3,NA,TGTGCCATCAGTTCGAACGCAGATACGCAGTATTTT,CAISSNADTQYF
TRBD2,TRBJ2-5,TRBV2,few,TGTGCCAGCAGCCTGGGACTAGCGGGCTACCAAGAGACCCAGTACTTC,CASSLGLAGYQETQYF
NA,TRBJ2-5,TRBV20-1,many,TGCAGTGCTAGGGCCGGGGTGGAGTATCAAGAGACCCAGTACTTC,CSARAGVEYQETQYF
NA,TRBJ2-3,TRBV3-1,NA,TGTGCCAGCAGCCATCGGAGGGTAGGGAGCACAGATACGCAGTATTTT,CASSHRRVGSTDTQYF